This passage covers 29 T cell receptor beta chains from one sample sequenced in a study of response to subunit inactivated influenza vaccine. TCRdb re-called the RT-PCR reads with MiXCR, one entry per CDR3 protein. The table lists a few hundred thousand distinct CDR3 sequences, approximately 11% of them singletons. The specimen comprised PBMCs from blood, sampled roughly 6 weeks after vaccination. These receptors came from a man aged 45-65 years who received an inactivated influenza vaccine.

This clonotype was counted many times. The chain uses TRBV2 and TRBJ1-5; 7 bases match TRBD1. The CDR3 runs 15 residues. J lost 1 base, V lost 5 bases, and 5 bases had no gene match. Germline loops: CDR1 SNHLY, CDR2 FYNNEI. CDR3: CASSLGTVSNQPQHF. CDR3 coding DNA: TGTGCCAGCAGTTTAGGGACAGTAAGCAATCAGCCCCAGCATTTT.

This clonotype has a count of ten or more. The rearrangement joins TRBV4-2 to TRBJ1-6, with 7 bases aligning to TRBD1. Germline V gene data show CDR1 as LGHNA and CDR2 as YNFKEQ. V lost 2 bases, J lost 13 bases, and 8 bases stayed unmatched. The length of the CDR3 is 14 residues. The CDR3 sequence: CASSQSTGDRPLHF. The DNA of the CDR3 is TGTGCCAGCAGCCAATCCACAGGGGATCGGCCCCTCCACTTT.

Ten or more counts support this clonotype. The chain employs TRBV7-6 and TRBJ2-7; no clear D. The CDR3 has 15 residues. Per germline, CDR1 SGHVS and CDR2 FNYEAQ. With 1 base removed from V and 0 bases from J, the gap between germline ends came to 10 bases. The CDR3 bases are TGTGCCAGCAGCTTAGGTGGGCAGACCTCCTACGAGCAGTACTTC. Translating gives CASSLGGQTSYEQYF.

The gene calls are TRBV5-1 and TRBJ2-1, with D unresolved. The germline V gene encodes CDR1 SGHRS and CDR2 YFSETQ. The ends were cut back, 0 bases at V and 9 bases at J, with 7 bases in the middle. The CDR3 is made up of 12 amino acids. For the CDR3, the DNA is TGCGCCAGCAGCTTGGTGCGGAGTGAGCAGTTCTTC. Translation gives CASSLVRSEQFF. The entire variable domain, with the rest obtained from reference TRBV5-1 and TRBJ2-1, is as follows: KAGVTQTPRYLIKTRGQQVTLSCSPISGHRSVSWYQQTPGQGLQFLFEYFSETQRNKGNFPGRFSGRQFSNSRSEMNVSTLELGDSALYLCASSLVRSEQFFGPGTRLTVL.

The table lists this clonotype with a few counts. CDR3 nucleotide sequence: TGTGCCAGCAGTCAAACCCGGGGAAGGGGTGAGCAGTTCTTC. Its protein is CASSQTRGRGEQFF. This chain uses TRBV6-1 with TRBJ2-1; either TRBD1 or TRBD2 may supply D (5 bases each). Trimming removed 5 bases from V and 9 bases from J, with 17 bases in between. CDR1 and CDR2 from the germline V gene are MNHNS and SASEGT. CDR3 length: 14 amino acids.

V gene TRBV18 combines with J gene TRBJ1-1, with D hard to call. Germline CDR1 and CDR2: KGHSH and LQKENI. The CDR3 contains 14 residues. V was shortened by 0 bases and J by 4 bases, with 9 bases between the two germline ends. DNA of the CDR3: TGTGCCAGCTCACCACCGGGGTCTGGCACTGAAGCTTTCTTT. It is translated as CASSPPGSGTEAFF.

This clonotype has a count of ten or more. The V call is TRBV5-1, the J call TRBJ2-7, with no clear D. The CDR3 runs to 13 residues. The V gene lost 0 bases and the J gene lost 0 bases, with 4 bases spanning the gap. CDR1 is SGHRS, CDR2 YFSETQ, per germline. CDR3 sequence: CASSLGVSYEQYF. The CDR3 DNA reads TGCGCCAGCAGCTTGGGGGTCTCCTACGAGCAGTACTTC.

This clonotype turned up a few times. The chain has TRBV29-1 and TRBJ2-7; 7 bases match TRBD2. This CDR3 contains 15 residues. The germline gives CDR1 SQVTM, CDR2 ANQGSEA. The V and J ends lost 0 bases and 2 bases, in that order; junction bases with no gene match: 7. CDR3 sequence: CSVEERRGWPYEQYF. The DNA of the CDR3 is TGCAGCGTTGAAGAACGGCGGGGGTGGCCCTACGAGCAGTACTTC.

Many counts were recorded for this clonotype. This rearrangement joins TRBV4-3 to TRBJ2-5; D gene ambiguous. In germline, CDR1 is LGHNA, CDR2 YSLEER. The V gene lost 0 bases and the J gene lost 4 bases, with 6 bases spanning the gap. This CDR3 has 13 residues. DNA of the CDR3: TGCGCCAGCAGCCAAGAAATCAGAGAGACCCAGTACTTC. Translating gives CASSQEIRETQYF.

This clonotype was seen a few times. The rearrangement links TRBV20-1 to TRBJ2-1; D gene uncertain. V gave up 5 bases and J gave up 8 bases, with 13 bases separating them. Germline CDR1 reads DFQATT; CDR2 reads SNEGSKA (reference sequence). The CDR3 consists of 12 residues. The CDR3 loop is CSAARTTDEQFF. CDR3 in DNA: TGCAGTGCTGCCAGAACCACCGATGAGCAGTTCTTC.

This clonotype was counted ten times or more. The V gene is TRBV7-2, the J gene TRBJ2-3, with 8 bases fitting TRBD2. The germline V gene has CDR1 SGHTA and CDR2 FQGNSA. The V segment lost 5 bases and the J segment 3 bases; nucleotides outside the gene matches: 13. This CDR3 region has 17 residues. The CDR3 protein is CASSPSALAGRTDTQYF. CDR3 DNA: TGTGCCAGCAGCCCTAGCGCATTAGCGGGGAGAACAGATACGCAGTATTTT.

The chain uses TRBV6-1 and TRBJ2-3; TRBD2 matches 13 bases. This CDR3 comprises 19 residues. Germline CDR1 reads MNHNS; CDR2 reads SASEGT. The ends lost 5 bases at V and 0 bases at J; junction bases unmatched: 11. CDR3 sequence: CASSPGLAGLTASTDTQYF. The DNA for the CDR3 is TGTGCCAGCAGTCCGGGACTAGCGGGATTGACCGCTAGCACAGATACGCAGTATTTT.

The V call is TRBV11-2, the J call TRBJ1-3; D remains unclear. V was trimmed by 5 bases and J by 3 bases, leaving 11 bases between them. From germline, CDR1 is SGHAT and CDR2 FQNNGV. CDR3 length: 14 amino acids. CDR3 protein: CASSQAGYGNTIYF. CDR3 bases: TGTGCCAGCAGCCAGGCGGGATATGGAAACACCATATATTTT.

This clonotype was counted between two and nine times. The chain has TRBV20-1 and TRBJ2-7, with D possibly TRBD1 on 6 matching bases. The CDR3 contains 14 residues. V was shortened by 3 bases and J by 3 bases, with 15 bases between the two germline ends. Germline CDR1 DFQATT, CDR2 SNEGSKA (reference sequence). CDR3 coding DNA: TGCAGTGCTAGCCCCCGGGACAACCACTACGAGCAGTACTTC. Translation: CSASPRDNHYEQYF.

This clonotype came up many times. V is TRBV12-3 or TRBV12-4 and J is TRBJ2-7; 7 bases are a match to TRBD1. The CDR3 has 12 amino acids. J gave up 2 bases and V 6 bases, and 1 base lay outside the gene matches. Written as DNA, the CDR3 is TGTGCCAGCAGCGGACAGGCCTACGAGCAGTACTTC. Translated, it gives CASSGQAYEQYF.

V usage is TRBV4-3 and J usage is TRBJ2-7, with D perhaps assigned TRBD1 or TRBD2 (5 bases each). Trimming pared 0 bases from V and 1 base from J, leaving 13 bases between. CDR3 length: 16 amino acids. Per germline, CDR1 LGHNA and CDR2 YSLEER. This chain's CDR3 is CASSQDWARESYEQYF. The DNA of the CDR3 is TGCGCCAGCAGCCAAGATTGGGCCAGGGAGTCCTACGAGCAGTACTTC.

CDR3 in amino acids: CAISELGTQNQPQHF. For the CDR3, the DNA is TGTGCCATCAGTGAGCTGGGGACACAGAATCAGCCCCAGCATTTT. The V and J genes are TRBV10-3 and TRBJ1-5, with a weak D call TRBD1 (6 bases). Per the germline V gene, CDR1 is ENHRY and CDR2 is SYGVKD. There are 15 residues in the CDR3. V lost 2 bases to trimming and J lost 4 bases, with 12 bases between them.

This clonotype has a handful of counts. The V gene is TRBV5-1, the J gene TRBJ2-6; D is perhaps TRBD1 (5 bases). V lost 1 base and J 0 bases, leaving 11 bases between the germline ends. CDR1 and CDR2 from the germline V gene are SGHRS and YFSETQ. There are 17 residues in the CDR3. CDR3 bases: TGCGCCAGCAGCTTGTTGTCGGACACCTCTGGGGCCAACGTCCTGACTTTC. As protein: CASSLLSDTSGANVLTF. Full variable domain (missing parts from reference TRBV5-1 and TRBJ2-6): KAGVTQTPRYLIKTRGQQVTLSCSPISGHRSVSWYQQTPGQGLQFLFEYFSETQRNKGNFPGRFSGRQFSNSRSEMNVSTLELGDSALYLCASSLLSDTSGANVLTFGAGSRLTVL.

This clonotype was picked up many times. The chain is built from TRBV12-3 or TRBV12-4 and TRBJ2-7; no firm D call. V gave up 1 base and J gave up 4 bases, with 8 bases separating them. This CDR3 has 13 residues. CDR3 region: CASSLVTVYEQYF. DNA of the CDR3: TGTGCCAGCAGTTTAGTAACAGTTTACGAGCAGTACTTC.

This chain links TRBV29-1 with TRBJ1-5; TRBD1 might be the D (6 bases). The length of the CDR3 is 12 residues. The germline CDR1 and CDR2 sequences are SQVTM and ANQGSEA. V lost 4 bases, J lost 5 bases, and 9 bases lay in between. The CDR3 region has the DNA TGCAGCGTTGGGGCAGGGGATCAGCCCCAGCATTTT. Protein product: CSVGAGDQPQHF.

The rearrangement uses TRBV6-2 or TRBV6-3 and TRBJ2-1, with 8 bases aligning to TRBD2. The V segment lost 0 bases and the J segment 5 bases; nucleotides outside the gene matches: 3. Germline CDR1 reads MNHEY; CDR2 reads SVGEGT. There are 15 residues in the CDR3. CDR3 in amino acids: CASSYSGLVHNEQFF. In DNA, the CDR3 is TGTGCCAGCAGTTACTCGGGACTAGTACACAATGAGCAGTTCTTC.

This clonotype has just a few counts. This sequence joins TRBV6-2 or TRBV6-3 and TRBJ2-7, with TRBD1 as a possible D gene (5 bases). Germline V lookup: CDR1 MNHEY, CDR2 SVGEGT. The CDR3 extends over 14 amino acids. V lost 2 bases to trimming and J lost 2 bases, with 10 bases between them. The chain's CDR3 is CASSYDSAAYEQYF. CDR3 nucleotide sequence: TGTGCCAGCAGTTACGACAGCGCGGCCTACGAGCAGTACTTC.

The chain has TRBV4-2 and TRBJ2-7; 11 nucleotides agree with TRBD2. The junction had 5 bases not matched to a gene; V was cut back by 2 bases and J by 2 bases. Per germline, CDR1 LGHNA and CDR2 YNFKEQ. This CDR3 region has 16 residues. The CDR3 is CASSQTTSGTAYEQYF. In nucleotides, the CDR3 is TGTGCCAGCAGCCAAACGACTAGCGGGACGGCCTACGAGCAGTACTTC.

The sample holds one count of this clonotype. The gene calls are TRBV20-1 and TRBJ2-2, with TRBD2 matching over 9 bases. Germline CDR1 is DFQATT and CDR2 is SNEGSKA (reference sequence). Germline trimming cut 0 bases from V and 5 bases from J; bases unmatched to any gene: 10. The CDR3 runs 17 residues. The CDR3 here is CSARDRVSGSWTGELFF. The DNA for the CDR3 is TGCAGTGCTAGAGATAGGGTTAGCGGGAGTTGGACCGGGGAGCTGTTTTTT.

This sequence joins TRBV19 and TRBJ1-1; D uncertain. Between the trimmed V and J ends, which lost 3 bases and 3 bases, there was a span of 11 bases. The CDR3 is 14 amino acids. Germline V gives CDR1 LNHDA, CDR2 SQIVND (reference sequence). The CDR3, as DNA: TGTGCCAGTAGTATTCTCCCTCGGCACACTGAAGCTTTCTTT. This codes for CASSILPRHTEAFF.

The V call is TRBV7-9, the J call TRBJ2-3; TRBD2 might be the D (6 bases). Germline V gene sequence: CDR1 SEHNR, CDR2 FQNEAQ (reference sequence). Trimming left V 4 bases short and J 4 bases short, with 18 bases between. The CDR3 sequence is 16 residues long. CDR3 sequence reads: CASSSSSIWGADTQYF. Here the CDR3 DNA reads TGTGCCAGCAGCTCCTCCAGTATTTGGGGGGCAGATACGCAGTATTTT.

This chain connects TRBV6-5 to TRBJ2-5, with a weak D call TRBD1 (6 bases). This CDR3 is 13 amino acids long. V dropped 2 bases and J dropped 5 bases, with 9 bases sitting between them. Looked up from germline, CDR1 is MNHEY and CDR2 is SVGAGI. The CDR3 loop is CASSYTGSETQYF. CDR3 nucleotide sequence: TGTGCCAGCAGTTACACAGGGTCCGAGACCCAGTACTTC.

This chain joins TRBV20-1 and TRBJ1-1; 7 bases are shared with TRBD1. Looked up from germline, CDR1 is DFQATT and CDR2 is SNEGSKA (reference sequence). The CDR3 length is 15 residues. Unmatched junction bases numbered 7, after V lost 3 bases and J lost 0 bases. CDR3 in amino acids: CSASHAGQMNTEAFF. The CDR3, as DNA: TGCAGTGCTAGTCATGCGGGACAGATGAACACTGAAGCTTTCTTT.

The CDR3: CASSFQGQSNEKLFF. The CDR3 nucleotides are TGCGCCAGCAGCTTTCAGGGACAATCAAATGAAAAACTGTTTTTT. The chain couples TRBV5-1 to TRBJ1-4, with D perhaps matching TRBD1 (6 bases). There are 15 residues in the CDR3. The V and J ends lost 2 bases and 5 bases respectively, with 13 bases between them. Germline assignment: CDR1 SGHRS and CDR2 YFSETQ.